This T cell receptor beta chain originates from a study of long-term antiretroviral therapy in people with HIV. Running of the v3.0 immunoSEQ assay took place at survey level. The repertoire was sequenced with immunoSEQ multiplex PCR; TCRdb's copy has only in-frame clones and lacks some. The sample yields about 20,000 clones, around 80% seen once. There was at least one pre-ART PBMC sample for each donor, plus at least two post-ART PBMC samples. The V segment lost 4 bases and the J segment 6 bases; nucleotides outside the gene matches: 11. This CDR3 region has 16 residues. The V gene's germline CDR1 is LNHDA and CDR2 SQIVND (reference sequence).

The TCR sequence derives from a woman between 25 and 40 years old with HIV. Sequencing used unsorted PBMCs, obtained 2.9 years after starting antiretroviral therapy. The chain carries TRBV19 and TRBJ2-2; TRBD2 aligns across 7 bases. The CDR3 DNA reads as TGTGCCAGTAGTACTCCCTTGGGACGGGAGGCCGGGGAGCTGTTTTTT. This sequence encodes CASSTPLGREAGELFF.